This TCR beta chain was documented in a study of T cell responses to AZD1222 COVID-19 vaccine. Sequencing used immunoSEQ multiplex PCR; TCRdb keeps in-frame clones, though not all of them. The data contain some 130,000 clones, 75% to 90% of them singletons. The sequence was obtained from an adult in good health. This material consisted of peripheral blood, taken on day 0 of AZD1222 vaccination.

The CDR3 here is CASSLEAQGRYGYTF. The CDR3, as DNA: TGCGCCAGCAGCTTGGAGGCCCAGGGAAGGTATGGCTACACCTTC. The V gene is TRBV5-1, the J gene TRBJ1-2, with D possibly matching TRBD1 (5 bases). V lost 0 bases and J lost 5, with 14 bases in between. CDR1 and CDR2 from the germline V gene are SGHRS and YFSETQ. CDR3 length equals 15 residues.